This T cell receptor (beta chain) emerged from a study of cytomegalovirus exposure and HLA in healthy donors. Findings and caveats of the study: The classifier was said to identify cytomegalovirus status with high specificity and sensitivity. The authors listed some 160 TCR beta chains as cytomegalovirus-associated.

Turning to this clone: What it recognizes is unknown.

Per the germline V gene, CDR1 is MNHNY and CDR2 is SVGAGI (reference sequence). V dropped 2 bases and J dropped 0 bases, with 13 bases sitting between them. The CDR3 is 16 residues long. The study ran its PCR with 60 Vbeta and 13 Jbeta primers. The data were produced by immunoSEQ multiplex PCR, yet TCRdb's version contains in-frame clones alone and is incomplete. This table holds roughly 120,000 clones. The sequenced material came from PBMCs. This sequence was found in a man in his forties or fifties in good health and CMV-seronegative. The chain employs TRBV6-6 and TRBJ1-2, with D tentatively TRBD1 (5 bases). CDR3 coding DNA: TGTGCCAGCAGTTACGGGGGGGGAGCATCTAACTATGGCTACACCTTC. This codes for CASSYGGGASNYGYTF.